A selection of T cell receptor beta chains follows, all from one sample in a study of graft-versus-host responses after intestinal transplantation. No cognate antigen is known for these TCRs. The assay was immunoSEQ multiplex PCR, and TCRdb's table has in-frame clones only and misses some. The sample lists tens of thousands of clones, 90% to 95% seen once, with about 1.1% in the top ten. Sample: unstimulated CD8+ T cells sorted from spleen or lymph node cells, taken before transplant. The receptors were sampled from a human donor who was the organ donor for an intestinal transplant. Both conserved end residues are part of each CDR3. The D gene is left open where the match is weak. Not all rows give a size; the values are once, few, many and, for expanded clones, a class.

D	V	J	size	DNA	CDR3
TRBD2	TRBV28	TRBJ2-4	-	TGTGCCAGCAGTCGGACTAGCGGGAGGGAAGGGCTAGCCAAAAACATTCAGTACTTC	CASSRTSGREGLAKNIQYF
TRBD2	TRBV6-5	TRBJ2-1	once	TGTGCCAGCAGTTACCCAACTAGCGGGAGGATCGATGAGCAGTTCTTC	CASSYPTSGRIDEQFF
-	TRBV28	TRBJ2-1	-	TGTGCCAGCAGCTACGACTACCAGCAGTGGGAGAATAATGAGCAGTTCTTC	CASSYDYQQWENNEQFF
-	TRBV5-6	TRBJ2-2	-	TGTGCCAGCAGTTCTACGGGGGGAGGGGGGCCTCCCGGGGAGCTGTTTTTT	CASSSTGGGGPPGELFF
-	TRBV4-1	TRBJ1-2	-	TGCGCCAGCAGCCAAGGGACTTCAGGGGACTATGGCTACACCTTC	CASSQGTSGDYGYTF
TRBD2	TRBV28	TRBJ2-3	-	TGTGCCAGCAGTTTATGGGGCGGGAGTGTTACAGATACGCAGTATTTT	CASSLWGGSVTDTQYF
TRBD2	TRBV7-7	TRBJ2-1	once	TGTGCTAGCAGCTTTATAGCGGGTCACAATGAGCAGTTCTTC	CASSFIAGHNEQFF
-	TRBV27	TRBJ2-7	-	TGTGCCAGCAGTACAGCCCTCTCCTACGAGCAGTACTTC	CASSTALSYEQYF
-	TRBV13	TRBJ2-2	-	TGTGCCAGCAGCTTAGCAGGCCGCACCGGGGAGCTGTTTTTT	CASSLAGRTGELFF
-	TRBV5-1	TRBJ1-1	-	TGCGCCAGCTCGGACGGGGTTGAAGCTTTCTTT	CASSDGVEAFF
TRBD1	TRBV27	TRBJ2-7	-	TGTGCCAGCAGTTTAGCCAGGGGGCCTCGGGAGCAGTACTTC	CASSLARGPREQYF
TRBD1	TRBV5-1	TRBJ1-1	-	TGCGCCAGCAGCCCGTCTACAGGGGGCTTCCCTGAAGCTTTCTTT	CASSPSTGGFPEAFF
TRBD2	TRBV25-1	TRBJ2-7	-	TGTGCCAGCAGTGGTCTAGCGGTACAGACCCCCTACGAGCAGTACTTC	CASSGLAVQTPYEQYF
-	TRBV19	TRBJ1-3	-	TGTGCCAGTACGACTCTACCCCACTCTGGAAACACCATATATTTT	CASTTLPHSGNTIYF
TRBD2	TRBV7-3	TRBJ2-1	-	TGTGCCAGCAGCTACCTAGCGGGGGGGTACAATGAGCAGTTCTTC	CASSYLAGGYNEQFF
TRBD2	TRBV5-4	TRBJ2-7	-	TGTGCCAGCAGCTTGCCCGCGCGGGCTAGCGGAACCTACGAGCAGTACTTC	CASSLPARASGTYEQYF
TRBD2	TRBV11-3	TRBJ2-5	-	TGTGCCAGCAGCCTAGCGGGGTTACAAGAGACCCAGTACTTC	CASSLAGLQETQYF
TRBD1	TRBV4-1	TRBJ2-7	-	TGCGCCAGCAGCCAAGAGGCCCCAGGGACAGCGAGCTCCTACGAGCAGTACTTC	CASSQEAPGTASSYEQYF
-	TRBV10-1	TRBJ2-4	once	TGCGCCCCCCGCCGGTGCTTAGCCAAAAACATTCAGTACTTC	CAPRRCLAKNIQYF
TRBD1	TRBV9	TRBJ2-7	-	TGTGCCAGCAGCGCTTCCGGGACAGGGGACTACGAGCAGTACTTC	CASSASGTGDYEQYF
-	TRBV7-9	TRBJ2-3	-	TGTGCCAGCAGCTTGGAGCAAACCGCACTAGCTCCCTTGCAGTATTTT	CASSLEQTALAPLQYF
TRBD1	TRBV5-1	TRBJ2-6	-	TGCGCCAGCAGCCCCCCGGACAGGGCCTCCTTATCTGGGGCCAACGTCCTGACTTTC	CASSPPDRASLSGANVLTF
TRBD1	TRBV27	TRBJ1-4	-	TGTGCCAGCAGACGACAGGGGGCAGGTGAAAAACTGTTTTTT	CASRRQGAGEKLFF
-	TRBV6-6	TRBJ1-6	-	TGTGCCAGCAGTTACCCGGGGAATTCACCCCTCCACTTT	CASSYPGNSPLHF
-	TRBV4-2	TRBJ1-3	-	TGTGCCAGCAGCCAAGTCAGATATGGAAACACCATATATTTT	CASSQVRYGNTIYF